The clone carrying this TCR beta chain was seen a few times. Its antigen is unknown. This sample is part of a study of cytomegalovirus exposure and HLA in healthy donors. About the study: A prior study identified approximately 120 million unique TCR beta sequences from roughly 180 million T cells. There were over 350 genotyped donors. Of these, 75% to 85% fell in the genetic ancestry cluster associated with self-reported Caucasian donors. General study findings and limits: Data from an earlier analysis indicated that most TCR beta V segments were productive either about 87% or about 30% of the time.

Looked up from germline, CDR1 is SGDLS and CDR2 is YYNGEE. The CDR3 runs to 19 residues. V lost 0 bases and J lost 0; bases outside the gene matches: 8. PCR amplification relied on 60 Vbeta primers (plus 13 Jbeta primers). In the original analysis: The count from a later analysis was some 80 million unique TCR beta chains, approximately 9.9 million of them shared. This table comes from immunoSEQ multiplex PCR, and its TCRdb copy is limited to in-frame clones, with some not included. V, J and clone size derive from that table, while D and trimming were established from the DNA sequence. Here the sample spans approximately 97,000 clones, around 80% being singletons.

This sequence was found in a man between 40 and 49 years old in good health and CMV-seropositive. Sequencing was performed on PBMCs. The chain carries TRBV9 and TRBJ2-1; 11 bases map to TRBD2. The CDR3 loop is CASSVGLAGGPSSYNEQFF. Here the CDR3 DNA reads TGTGCCAGCAGCGTAGGGCTAGCGGGGGGTCCTAGCTCCTACAATGAGCAGTTCTTC. Filled out from reference TRBV9 and TRBJ2-1, the complete variable domain reads DSGVTQTPKHLITATGQRVTLRCSPRSGDLSVYWYQQSLDQGLQFLIQYYNGEERAKGNILERFSAQQFPDLHSELNLSSLELGDSALYFCASSVGLAGGPSSYNEQFFGPGTRLTVL.